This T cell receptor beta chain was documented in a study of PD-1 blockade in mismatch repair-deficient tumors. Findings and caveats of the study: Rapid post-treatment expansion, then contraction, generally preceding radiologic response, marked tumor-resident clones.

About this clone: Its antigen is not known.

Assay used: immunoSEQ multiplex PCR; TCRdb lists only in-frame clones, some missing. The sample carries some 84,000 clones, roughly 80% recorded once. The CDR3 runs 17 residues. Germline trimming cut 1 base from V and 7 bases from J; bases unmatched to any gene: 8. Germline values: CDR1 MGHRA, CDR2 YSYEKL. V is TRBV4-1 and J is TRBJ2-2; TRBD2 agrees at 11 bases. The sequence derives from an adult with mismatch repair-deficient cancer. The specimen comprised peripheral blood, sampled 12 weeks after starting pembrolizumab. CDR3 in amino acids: CASSQAFATSGIGELFF. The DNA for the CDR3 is TGCGCCAGCAGCCAAGCCTTTGCGACTAGCGGGATCGGGGAGCTGTTTTTT.